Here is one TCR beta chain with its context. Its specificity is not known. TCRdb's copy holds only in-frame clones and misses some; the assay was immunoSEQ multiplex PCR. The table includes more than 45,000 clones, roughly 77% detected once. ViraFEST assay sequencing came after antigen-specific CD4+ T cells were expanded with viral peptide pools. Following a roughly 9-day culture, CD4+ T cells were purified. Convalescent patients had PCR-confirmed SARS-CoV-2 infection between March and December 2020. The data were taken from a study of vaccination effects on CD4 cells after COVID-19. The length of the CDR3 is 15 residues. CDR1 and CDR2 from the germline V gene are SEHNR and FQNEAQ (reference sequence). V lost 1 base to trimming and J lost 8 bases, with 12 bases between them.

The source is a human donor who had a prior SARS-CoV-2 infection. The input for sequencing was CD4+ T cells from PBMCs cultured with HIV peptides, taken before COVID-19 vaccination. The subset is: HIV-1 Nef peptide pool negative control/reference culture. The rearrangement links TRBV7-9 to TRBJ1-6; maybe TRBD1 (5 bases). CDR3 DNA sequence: TGTGCCAGCAGCTTAGTGGGCCAGGGATATTCACCCCTCCACTTT. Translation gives CASSLVGQGYSPLHF. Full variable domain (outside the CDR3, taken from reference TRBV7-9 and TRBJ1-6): DTGVSQNPRHKITKRGQNVTFRCDPISEHNRLYWYRQTLGQGPEFLTYFQNEAQLEKSRLLSDRFSAERPKGSFSTLEIQRTEQGDSAMYLCASSLVGQGYSPLHFGNGTRLTVT.